Below, 14 T cell receptor beta chains from the same sample are listed, as sequenced in a study of shared clonotypes between healthy human individuals. Profiling relied on immunoSEQ multiplex PCR, and the TCRdb table lists in-frame clones only, not all of them. Seen here are 760,000 or so clones, 96% observed once, and the top ten hold over 0.2%. Naivety among CD8 cells was defined by CD45RO negativity and positive CCR7 selection, thereby excluding terminally differentiated effector memory CD45RA+ cells. Sequenced sample: naive CD8+ T cells sorted from blood. The receptors were sampled from a man aged 30 to 45 in good health.

J is TRBJ2-7 and V is TRBV4-3; D is unresolved. V was pared by 4 bases and J by 7 bases, with 20 bases between. Germline CDR1 LGHNA, CDR2 YSLEER. The CDR3 consists of 15 residues. The CDR3 DNA follows: TGCGCCAGCAGCCCGGCGTGGCAAGCTCCAGAAGAGCAGTACTTC. Translation gives CASSPAWQAPEEQYF.

V gene TRBV4-3 combines with J gene TRBJ2-3; D is uncertain. CDR1 and CDR2 from the germline V gene are LGHNA and YSLEER. The CDR3 contains 13 residues. The V gene lost 4 bases and the J gene lost 3 bases, with 8 bases spanning the gap. The CDR3 here is CASSPSWTDTQYF. The CDR3, as DNA: TGCGCCAGCAGCCCATCTTGGACAGATACGCAGTATTTT.

The chain uses TRBV7-8 and TRBJ1-1; D unresolved. Between the trimmed V and J ends, which lost 1 base and 11 bases, there was a span of 14 bases. This CDR3 contains 13 residues. Germline V gene data show CDR1 as SGHVS and CDR2 as FQNEAQ. Here the CDR3 DNA reads TGTGCCAGCAGCTTAGGGGCTTCCCTGGAGGCTTTCTTT. Protein sequence: CASSLGASLEAFF.

The rearrangement joins TRBV9 to TRBJ2-1; TRBD2 agrees at 8 bases. The CDR3 length is 16 residues. CDR1 and CDR2 (germline): SGDLS, YYNGEE. Trimming took 3 bases from V and 8 from J; bases not matched to a gene: 13. DNA for the CDR3: TGTGCCAGCAGCGGAGATCCCAGCGGGAGTACAGATGAGCAGTTCTTC. Translating it yields CASSGDPSGSTDEQFF.

V usage is TRBV27 and J usage is TRBJ1-1, with a tentative D call TRBD1 (6 bases). In germline, CDR1 is MNHEY, CDR2 SMNVEV (reference sequence). With 3 bases removed from V and 0 bases from J, the gap between germline ends came to 11 bases. CDR3 length: 15 residues. The CDR3 sequence is CASSLGGPMNTEAFF. The DNA of the CDR3 is TGTGCCAGCAGTTTGGGGGGGCCGATGAACACTGAAGCTTTCTTT.

This rearrangement joins TRBV27 to TRBJ1-3, with D perhaps TRBD1 (6 bases). V lost 6 bases to trimming and J lost 0 bases, with 12 bases between them. Per germline, CDR1 MNHEY and CDR2 SMNVEV (reference sequence). The CDR3 consists of 15 residues. The CDR3 protein is CASRLDSSSGNTIYF. CDR3 nucleotides: TGTGCCAGCAGGCTGGACAGCAGCTCTGGAAACACCATATATTTT.

J is TRBJ2-1 and V is TRBV7-9; D is unresolved. Trimming shortened V by 1 base and J by 7 bases, and 8 bases separated the two germline ends. Germline loops: CDR1 SEHNR, CDR2 FQNEAQ (reference sequence). This CDR3 has 13 amino acids. The CDR3 protein is CASSLGPNNEQFF. The CDR3 nucleotides are TGTGCCAGCAGCTTAGGCCCCAATAATGAGCAGTTCTTC.

This sequence joins TRBV20-1 and TRBJ2-1; perhaps D is TRBD1 or TRBD2 (6 bases each). Germline V lookup: CDR1 DFQATT, CDR2 SNEGSKA (reference sequence). The CDR3 runs 10 residues. Here the CDR3 reads CSWGRGEQFF. CDR3 bases: TGCAGCTGGGGGCGGGGAGAGCAGTTCTTC.

This clone has only a few counts. This chain joins TRBV11-2 and TRBJ1-2, with TRBD1 matching 10 bases. This CDR3 spans 17 amino acids. In germline, CDR1 is SGHAT, CDR2 FQNNGV. V dropped 2 bases and J dropped 2; count of bases not matched to a gene: 8. The DNA for the CDR3 is TGTGCCAGCAGCTTACCAGACCCGGGACAGGGGAACTATGGCTACACCTTC. This sequence encodes CASSLPDPGQGNYGYTF.

The genes are TRBV5-1 and TRBJ2-1, with D uncertain. Looked up from germline, CDR1 is SGHRS and CDR2 is YFSETQ. The CDR3 extends over 14 amino acids. Trimming removed 3 bases from V and 4 bases from J, with 11 bases in between. Written as DNA, the CDR3 is TGCGCCAGCAGCTCAACTGGAGTATACAATGAGCAGTTCTTC. This sequence encodes CASSSTGVYNEQFF.

This chain connects TRBV6-5 to TRBJ2-3, with TRBD2 matching 8 bases. Per the germline V gene, CDR1 is MNHEY and CDR2 is SVGAGI. The CDR3 has 14 amino acids. The V and J ends lost 5 bases and 2 bases, in that order; junction bases with no gene match: 3. The CDR3 nucleotides read TGTGCCAGCAGTATAGCGGGGACCACAGATACGCAGTATTTT. It is translated as CASSIAGTTDTQYF.

This chain joins TRBV7-9 and TRBJ2-3; D gene ambiguous. The CDR3 covers 16 residues. V was pared by 5 bases and J by 2 bases, with 17 bases between. The germline CDR1 and CDR2 sequences are SEHNR and FQNEAQ (reference sequence). CDR3: CASSRRPNQATDTQYF. CDR3 bases: TGTGCCAGCAGCCGCCGCCCCAACCAAGCCACAGATACGCAGTATTTT.

V and J are TRBV21-1 and TRBJ2-1. TRBV21-1 constitutes a pseudogene. CDR3 size: 14 residues. CDR3 protein: CASSLTVSGFEQFF. CDR3 nucleotides: TGTGCCAGCAGCCTCACAGTTTCGGGTTTTGAGCAGTTCTTC.

The chain employs TRBV7-3 and TRBJ2-1; TRBD1 agrees at 8 bases. V dropped 4 bases and J dropped 3; count of bases not matched to a gene: 8. Germline assignment: CDR1 SGHTA and CDR2 FQGTGA. The CDR3 sequence is 16 residues long. The CDR3 loop reads CASSSTGGADYNEQFF. The DNA of the CDR3 is TGTGCCAGCAGCTCAACAGGGGGAGCAGACTACAATGAGCAGTTCTTC.